This T cell receptor beta chain was documented in a study of T cells in Graves' hyperthyroidism and ophthalmopathy. CDR3 length equals 15 residues. Germline V gives CDR1 LNHNV, CDR2 YYDKDF (reference sequence). Trimming removed 0 bases at V and 6 bases at J, with 12 bases between. Diagnoses were established using clinical symptoms, serum thyroxine and TRAb, thyroid ultrasound and orbital computed tomography. This clonotype was seen many times. RNA transcripts gave rise to amplified TCR beta CDR3 regions. Using the HTBI primer set, a first-round RT-PCR was run on the TCR CDR3. TCRdb recomputed calls from the multiplex PCR reads with MiXCR, one row per CDR3 protein. The sample carries about 350,000 distinct CDR3 sequences, approximately 13% recorded once.

The receptor was isolated from a woman aged 25 to 39 with Graves' hyperthyroidism. The sample consisted of blood. J is TRBJ2-1 and V is TRBV15, with D perhaps given as TRBD1 or TRBD2 (5 bases each). The CDR3 DNA follows: TGTGCCACCAGCAGAGACGGTGGGGGTGGCAATGAGCAGTTCTTC. Its translation is CATSRDGGGGNEQFF.